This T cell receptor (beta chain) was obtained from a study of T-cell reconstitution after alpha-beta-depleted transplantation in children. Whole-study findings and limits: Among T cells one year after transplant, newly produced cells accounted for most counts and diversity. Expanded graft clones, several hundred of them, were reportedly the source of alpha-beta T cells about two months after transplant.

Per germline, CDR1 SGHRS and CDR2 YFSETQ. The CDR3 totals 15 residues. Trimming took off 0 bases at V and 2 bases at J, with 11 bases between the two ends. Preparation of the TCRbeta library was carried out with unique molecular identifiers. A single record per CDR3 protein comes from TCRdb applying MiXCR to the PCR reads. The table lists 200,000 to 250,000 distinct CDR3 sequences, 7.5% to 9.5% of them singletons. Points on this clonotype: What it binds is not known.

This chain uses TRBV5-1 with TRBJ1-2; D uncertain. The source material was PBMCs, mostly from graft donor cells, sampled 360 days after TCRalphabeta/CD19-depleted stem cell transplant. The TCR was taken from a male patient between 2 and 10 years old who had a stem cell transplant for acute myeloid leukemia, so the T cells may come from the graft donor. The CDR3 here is CASSLVTPENYGYTF. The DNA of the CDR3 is TGCGCCAGCAGCTTGGTGACACCAGAGAACTATGGCTACACCTTC.